In this sample, the clone carrying this TCR beta chain turned up a few times. The CDR3 totals 13 residues. Germline V lookup: CDR1 DFQATT, CDR2 SNEGSKA (reference sequence). V dropped 5 bases and J dropped 7; count of bases not matched to a gene: 3. TCRdb re-called the RT-PCR reads with MiXCR, one entry per CDR3 protein. The sample consists of approximately 500,000 distinct CDR3 sequences, under 30% of them appearing once. This sample stems from a study of response to subunit inactivated influenza vaccine. These data were also filed under a second study, of T cells expressing NK-cell markers. That paper adds: What made the TCR beta cDNA was 5'RACE template switching with UMIs. Underlying the TCR beta repertoires were sorted CD3+CD56+NKG2C+, CD3+CD56+NKG2C- and CD3+CD56-NKG2C+ T cells. Seven sequenced donors out of eight were HCMV-seropositive, one seronegative.

This specimen consisted of CD4+ T cells sorted from PBMCs, obtained approximately 13 days after vaccination. The V call is TRBV20-1, the J call TRBJ2-1; TRBD2 aligns across 12 bases. The clonotype comes from a middle-aged man who received an inactivated influenza vaccine. The CDR3: CSAATSGRNEQFF. DNA for the CDR3: TGCAGTGCTGCTACTAGCGGGAGGAATGAGCAGTTCTTC.